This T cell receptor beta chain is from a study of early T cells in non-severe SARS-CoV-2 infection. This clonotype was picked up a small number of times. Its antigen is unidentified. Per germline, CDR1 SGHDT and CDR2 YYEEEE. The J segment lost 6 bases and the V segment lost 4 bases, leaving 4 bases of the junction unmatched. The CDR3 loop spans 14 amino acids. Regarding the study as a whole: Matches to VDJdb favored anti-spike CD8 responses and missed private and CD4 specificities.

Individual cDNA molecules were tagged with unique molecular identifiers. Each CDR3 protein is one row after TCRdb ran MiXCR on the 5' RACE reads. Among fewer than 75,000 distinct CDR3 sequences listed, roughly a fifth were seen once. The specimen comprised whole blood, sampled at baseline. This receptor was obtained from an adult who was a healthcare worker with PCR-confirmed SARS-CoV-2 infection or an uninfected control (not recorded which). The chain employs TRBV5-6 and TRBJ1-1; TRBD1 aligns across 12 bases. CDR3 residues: CASSPGTGGPEAFF. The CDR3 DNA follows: TGTGCCAGCAGCCCCGGGACAGGGGGCCCTGAAGCTTTCTTT.